This T cell receptor (beta chain) was identified during a study of blood T cell repertoires in COVID-19 (dated by TCRdb to about 2020). Regarding the complete study: Samples covering the acute and convalescent phases of COVID-19 were provided by collaborators in the United States, Italy and Spain. The material from the prospective study consisted of cDNA or gDNA derived from T cells, B-cell-depleted T cells, or PBMCs. Where HLA class I and class II types were available, the types were taken from metadata supplied by the sample provider, not from assay-based typing. The samples were drawn from the first 160 participants of the ongoing ImmuneRACE study and from 1,200 or so subjects provided by 6 global collaborators. A de-identified subject ID, COVID-19 status, age in years and sex were almost always included in the sample metadata. A freely available public database, intended as a resource for researchers studying the immune response to SARS-CoV-2, is where the repertoires were released. Subjects who had been exposed to COVID-19, were actively infected with it, or had recovered from it provided the deeply sampled blood TCRbeta repertoires that made up the dataset.

CDR1 and CDR2 are read off the germline V gene (reference sequence) as MNHEY and SMNVEV. The CDR3, from cysteine to phenylalanine, totals 15 residues. The sequence is cut down to CDR3 DNA, 45 bases in frame from base 1. V is pruned by 7 bases and J by 1 base, leaving 7 bases of the junction without a gene match. What the research found in general, with its limitations: Clinical and demographic metadata were provided uncurated, with the amount varying by source and participant.

On this clone: The clone's antigen remains unknown. No much larger clonotype is one base removed from it; base qualities were not supplied.

The immunoSEQ Assay, a bias-controlled multiplex PCR, was used to amplify TCRbeta CDR3 regions from genomic DNA. Per the authors' processing: Nucleated cell counts per sample were estimated from amplification of reference gene primers within the assay. Sequence reads were collapsed and filtered to measure the absolute abundance of every unique TCRbeta CDR3 rearrangement. For each sample, productive Simpson clonality was calculated as the square root of Simpson's diversity index across productive rearrangements. The immuneACCESS repertoire file appears here via TCRdb, limited to in-frame rearrangements. These files lack a portion of the clones; in checked studies, under half of the deficit traces to unresolved V genes, and the cause of the others is not known. The V and J calls and the clone size are those of that table, but D and trimming were determined from the DNA. The sample includes under 200,000 clones, with 83% observed a single time. Jointly, the top ten make up roughly 2% of the sample.

Whole blood was collected in K2EDTA tubes by collaborating institutions according to the institutions' own protocols. Collaborator samples were shipped for TCRbeta analysis as frozen whole blood, isolated PBMCs, or DNA extracted from either sample type. Sequenced input: peripheral blood. The chain is encoded by TRBV27 joined to TRBJ2-5; 9 nucleotides in the junction match TRBD1. This receptor was obtained from a woman of 80 years or more with acute or convalescent COVID-19. The encoded CDR3 is CASKQGQGVQETQYF. The sequence in DNA is TGTGCCAGCAAGCAGGGACAGGGCGTCCAAGAGACCCAGTACTTC.